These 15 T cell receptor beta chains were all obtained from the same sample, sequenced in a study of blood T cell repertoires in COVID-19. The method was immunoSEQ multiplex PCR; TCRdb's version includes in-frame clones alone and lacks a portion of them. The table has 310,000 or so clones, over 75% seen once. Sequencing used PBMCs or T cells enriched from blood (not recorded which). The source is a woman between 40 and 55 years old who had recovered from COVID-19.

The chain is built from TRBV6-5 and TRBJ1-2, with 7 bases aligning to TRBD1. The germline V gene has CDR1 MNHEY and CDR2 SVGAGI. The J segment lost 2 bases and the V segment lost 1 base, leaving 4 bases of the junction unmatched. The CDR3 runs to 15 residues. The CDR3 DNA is TGTGCCAGCAGTTACTACGGACAGGAAAACTATGGCTACACCTTC. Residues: CASSYYGQENYGYTF.

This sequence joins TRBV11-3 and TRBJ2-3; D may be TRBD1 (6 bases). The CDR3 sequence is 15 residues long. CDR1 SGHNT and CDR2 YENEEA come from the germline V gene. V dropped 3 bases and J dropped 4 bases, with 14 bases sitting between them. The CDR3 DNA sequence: TGTGCCAGCAGCTTCGGGACAACGGACGCAGATACGCAGTATTTT. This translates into CASSFGTTDADTQYF.

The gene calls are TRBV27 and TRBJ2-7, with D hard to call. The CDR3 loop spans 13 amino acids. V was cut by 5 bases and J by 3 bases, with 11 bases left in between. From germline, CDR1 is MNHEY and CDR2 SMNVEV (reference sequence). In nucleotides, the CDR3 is TGTGCCAGCAGTCGGAGCCCCAGCTACGAGCAGTACTTC. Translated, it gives CASSRSPSYEQYF.

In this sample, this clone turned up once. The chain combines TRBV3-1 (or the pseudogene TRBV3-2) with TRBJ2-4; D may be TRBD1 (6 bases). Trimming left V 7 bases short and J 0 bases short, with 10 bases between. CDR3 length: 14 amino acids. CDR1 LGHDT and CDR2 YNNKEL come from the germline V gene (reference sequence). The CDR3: CASNNRVAKNIQYF. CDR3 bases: TGTGCCAGCAACAACAGGGTAGCCAAAAACATTCAGTACTTC.

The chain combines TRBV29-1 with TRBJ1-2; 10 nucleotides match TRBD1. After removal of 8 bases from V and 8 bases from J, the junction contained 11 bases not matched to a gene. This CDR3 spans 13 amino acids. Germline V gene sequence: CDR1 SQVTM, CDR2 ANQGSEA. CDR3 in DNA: TGCAGCTTCTCGACAGGGGGCAGATTAGGCTACACCTTC. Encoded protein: CSFSTGGRLGYTF.

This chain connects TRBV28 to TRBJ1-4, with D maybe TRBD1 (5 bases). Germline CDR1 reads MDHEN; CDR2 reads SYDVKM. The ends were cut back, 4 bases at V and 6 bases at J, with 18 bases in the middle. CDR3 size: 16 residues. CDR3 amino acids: CASSSPPDKWDEKLFF. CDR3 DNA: TGTGCCAGCAGTTCCCCGCCGGACAAATGGGATGAAAAACTGTTTTTT.

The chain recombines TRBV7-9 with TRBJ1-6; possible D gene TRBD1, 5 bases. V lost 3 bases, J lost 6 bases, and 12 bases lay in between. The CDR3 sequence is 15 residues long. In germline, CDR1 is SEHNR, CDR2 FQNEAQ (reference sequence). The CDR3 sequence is CASSFTGSRNSPLHF. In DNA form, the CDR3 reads TGTGCCAGCAGCTTTACAGGATCTCGTAATTCACCCCTCCACTTT.

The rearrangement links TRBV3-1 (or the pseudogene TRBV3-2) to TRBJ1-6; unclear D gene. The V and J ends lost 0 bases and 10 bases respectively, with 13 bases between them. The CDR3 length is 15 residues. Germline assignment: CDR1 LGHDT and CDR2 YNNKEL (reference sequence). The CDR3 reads CASSQDGGRRSPLHF. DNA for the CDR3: TGTGCCAGCAGCCAAGATGGAGGGAGACGCTCACCCCTCCACTTT.

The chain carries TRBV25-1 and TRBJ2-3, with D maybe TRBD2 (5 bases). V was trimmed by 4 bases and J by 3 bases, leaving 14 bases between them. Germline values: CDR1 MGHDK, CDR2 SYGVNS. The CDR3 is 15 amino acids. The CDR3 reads CASSVTPSGTDTQYF. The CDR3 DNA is TGTGCCAGCAGTGTGACACCGTCGGGGACAGATACGCAGTATTTT.

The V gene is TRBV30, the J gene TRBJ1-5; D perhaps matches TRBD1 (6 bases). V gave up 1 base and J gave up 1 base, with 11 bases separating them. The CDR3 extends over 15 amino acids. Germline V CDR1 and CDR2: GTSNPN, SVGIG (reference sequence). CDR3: CAWSGQAKSNQPQHF. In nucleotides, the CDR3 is TGTGCCTGGAGTGGACAGGCCAAAAGCAATCAGCCCCAGCATTTT.

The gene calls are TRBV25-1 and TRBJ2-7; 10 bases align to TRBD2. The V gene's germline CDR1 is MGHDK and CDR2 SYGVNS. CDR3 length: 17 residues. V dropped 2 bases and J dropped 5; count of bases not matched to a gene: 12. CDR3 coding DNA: TGTGCCAGCAGTGAAAAAAGGGCTAGCGGGAGTAAGCACGAGCAGTACTTC. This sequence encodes CASSEKRASGSKHEQYF.

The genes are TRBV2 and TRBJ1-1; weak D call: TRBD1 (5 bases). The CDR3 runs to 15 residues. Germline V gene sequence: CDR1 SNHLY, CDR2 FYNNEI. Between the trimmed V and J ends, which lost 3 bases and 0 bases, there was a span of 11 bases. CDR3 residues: CASSEGSGVNTEAFF. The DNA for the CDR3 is TGTGCCAGCAGTGAGGGATCGGGGGTGAACACTGAAGCTTTCTTT.

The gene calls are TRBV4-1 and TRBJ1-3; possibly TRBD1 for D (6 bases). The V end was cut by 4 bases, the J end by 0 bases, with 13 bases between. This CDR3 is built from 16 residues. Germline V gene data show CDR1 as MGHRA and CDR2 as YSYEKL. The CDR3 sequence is CASSPPGQVSGNTIYF. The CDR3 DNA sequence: TGCGCCAGCAGCCCCCCGGGACAAGTCTCTGGAAACACCATATATTTT.

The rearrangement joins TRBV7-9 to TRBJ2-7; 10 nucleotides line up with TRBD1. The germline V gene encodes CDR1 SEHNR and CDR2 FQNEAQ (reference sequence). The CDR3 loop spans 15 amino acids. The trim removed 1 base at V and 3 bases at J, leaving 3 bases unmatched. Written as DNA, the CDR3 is TGTGCCAGCAGCTTAGTAGGGACAGGGGACTACGAGCAGTACTTC. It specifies CASSLVGTGDYEQYF.

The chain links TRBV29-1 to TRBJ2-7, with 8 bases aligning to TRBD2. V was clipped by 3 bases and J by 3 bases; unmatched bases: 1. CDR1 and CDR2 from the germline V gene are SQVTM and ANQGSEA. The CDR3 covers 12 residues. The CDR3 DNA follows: TGCAGCGTTGACAGCGGGAGCTACGAGCAGTACTTC. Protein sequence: CSVDSGSYEQYF.